One sample yielded the 27 T cell receptor beta chains listed below, sequenced in a study of immune evolution from preneoplasia to lung adenocarcinoma. Sequenced by immunoSEQ multiplex PCR; TCRdb stores in-frame clones only, minus some. The data show roughly 6,100 clones, with 70% to 80% seen just once and around 6% held by the top ten. The source material was FFPE minimally invasive lung adenocarcinoma tissue. These receptors were taken from a person aged 50-75 years with lung adenocarcinoma.

J is TRBJ2-1 and V is TRBV5-5; D not certain. The CDR3 has 12 residues. The germline V and J ends were trimmed by 0 bases and 7 bases, with 5 bases remaining between them. Germline assignment: CDR1 SGHKS and CDR2 YYEKEE (reference sequence). The CDR3 region has the DNA TGTGCCAGCAGCTTGGGGGGTAATGAGCAGTTCTTC. Translated: CASSLGGNEQFF.

This chain joins TRBV7-3 and TRBJ2-2, with no clear D. CDR3 length: 14 amino acids. Deletions cut 2 bases from V and 1 base from J, with 5 bases between. The germline V gene encodes CDR1 SGHTA and CDR2 FQGTGA. The CDR3 loop is CASSLGRNTGELFF. CDR3 DNA: TGTGCCAGCAGCTTAGGACGGAACACCGGGGAGCTGTTTTTT.

The J gene is TRBJ2-5, the V gene TRBV25-1, with D perhaps TRBD1 (7 bases). V lost 8 bases and J 5 bases, leaving 15 bases between the germline ends. The V gene's germline CDR1 is MGHDK and CDR2 SYGVNS. This CDR3 region has 13 residues. The CDR3 coding sequence is TGTGCCAGCTCAACAGGGGCGGGGGAGACCCAGTACTTC. It translates to CASSTGAGETQYF.

V usage is TRBV19 and J usage is TRBJ2-1; possibly TRBD2 for D (6 bases). V gave up 5 bases and J gave up 11 bases, with 13 bases separating them. This CDR3 is 12 amino acids long. Germline CDR1 reads LNHDA; CDR2 reads SQIVND (reference sequence). This chain's CDR3 is CASSLRGTQQFF. CDR3 in DNA: TGTGCCAGTAGTCTCCGGGGGACTCAGCAGTTCTTC. Variable domain in full (rest from reference TRBV19 and TRBJ2-1): DGGITQSPKYLFRKEGQNVTLSCEQNLNHDAMYWYRQDPGQGLRLIYYSQIVNDFQKGDIAEGYSVSREKKESFPLTVTSAQKNPTAFYLCASSLRGTQQFFGPGTRLTVL.

The chain has TRBV5-4 and TRBJ2-1, with D possibly being TRBD1 (6 bases). Germline assignment: CDR1 SGHNT and CDR2 YYREEE (reference sequence). This CDR3 comprises 15 residues. V lost 2 bases and J 8 bases, leaving 17 bases between the germline ends. CDR3 coding DNA: TGTGCCAGCAGCTTAGAGGCAGGGGTTTTAGATGAGCAGTTCTTC. It codes for CASSLEAGVLDEQFF. The complete variable domain, with remaining parts taken from reference TRBV5-4 and TRBJ2-1, reads ETGVTQSPTHLIKTRGQQVTLRCSSQSGHNTVSWYQQALGQGPQFIFQYYREEENGRGNFPPRFSGLQFPNYSSELNVNALELDDSALYLCASSLEAGVLDEQFFGPGTRLTVL.

In nucleotides, the CDR3 is TGTGCCAGCAGTGACTACAGCTCCTCTGGAAACACCATATATTTT. It yields the protein CASSDYSSSGNTIYF. The gene calls are TRBV6-1 and TRBJ1-3, with D unclear. Germline-derived CDR1 and CDR2 are MNHNS and SASEGT. Trimming cost V 3 bases and J 0 bases, with 9 bases left between them. The CDR3 runs 15 residues.

V usage is TRBV28 and J usage is TRBJ2-7; D is unclear. Germline CDR1 and CDR2: MDHEN and SYDVKM. The CDR3 has 15 residues. V lost 2 bases and J lost 2, with 13 bases in between. The CDR3 DNA is TGTGCCAGCAGTTTAGGGTTGGAACGGGCCTACGAGCAGTACTTC. Its protein product is CASSLGLERAYEQYF.

The chain joins TRBV11-2 to TRBJ1-1; D is perhaps TRBD1 (5 bases). V was clipped by 2 bases and J by 0 bases, with 7 bases between them. The CDR3 sequence is 14 residues long. The V gene's germline CDR1 is SGHAT and CDR2 FQNNGV. The CDR3 region has the DNA TGTGCCAGCAGCTTAAGACAGATGAACACTGAAGCTTTCTTT. Residues: CASSLRQMNTEAFF.

The CDR3 region has the DNA TGTGCCAGCAGTGAACAGCATAGCTCCTACAATGAGCAGTTCTTC. Its translation is CASSEQHSSYNEQFF. The gene calls are TRBV6-4 and TRBJ2-1; D is ambiguous. CDR3 length equals 15 residues. V was clipped by 3 bases and J by 0 bases, with 9 bases between them. The germline V gene has CDR1 MRHNA and CDR2 SNTAGT.

The rearrangement links TRBV28 to TRBJ2-5; D gene uncertain. V gave up 1 base and J gave up 2 bases, with 5 bases separating them. CDR3 length equals 13 residues. Germline V gene data show CDR1 as MDHEN and CDR2 as SYDVKM. The CDR3 is CASSLLPQETQYF. CDR3 DNA: TGTGCCAGCAGTTTATTGCCTCAAGAGACCCAGTACTTC.

V gene TRBV11-3 combines with J gene TRBJ1-1, with D possibly TRBD1 on 6 matching bases. The germline CDR1 and CDR2 sequences are SGHNT and YENEEA. CDR3 size: 13 residues. V was shortened by 10 bases and J by 4 bases, with 16 bases between the two germline ends. This CDR3 is CAILMGASTEAFF. CDR3 bases: TGTGCCATCCTAATGGGGGCTAGCACTGAAGCTTTCTTT.

V gene TRBV5-4 combines with J gene TRBJ2-5, with TRBD2 matching 10 bases. Germline lookup yields CDR1 SGHNT and CDR2 YYREEE (reference sequence). The CDR3 covers 14 residues. The V gene end was trimmed by 2 bases and the J gene end by 5 bases; junction bases not matched to a gene: 3. DNA for the CDR3: TGTGCCAGCAGCTTAGCGGGGGGGCAGGAGACCCAGTACTTC. Its protein product is CASSLAGGQETQYF.

This chain links TRBV10-2 with TRBJ2-5; D is uncertain. Near its end, the DNA agrees better with TRBJ2-7, so the J call may be wrong. This CDR3 contains 14 residues. Germline V CDR1 and CDR2: WSHSY, SAAADI. The chain's CDR3 is CASSESSMTYEQYF. CDR3 sequence (DNA): TGCGCCAGCAGTGAGTCCAGCATGACCTACGAGCAGTACTTC.

The chain uses TRBV29-1 and TRBJ1-1, with TRBD1 as a possible D gene (6 bases). CDR1 SQVTM and CDR2 ANQGSEA come from the germline V gene. This CDR3 is 16 amino acids long. Trimming took 1 base from V and 1 from J, leaving 16 bases between them. CDR3 sequence reads: CSVEGGQESQNTEAFF. The CDR3 DNA reads TGCAGCGTTGAAGGGGGGCAGGAAAGCCAGAACACTGAAGCTTTCTTT.

The chain joins TRBV29-1 to TRBJ1-2; TRBD1 is a possible D gene (6 bases). The germline V and J ends were trimmed by 8 bases and 4 bases, with 14 bases remaining between them. Germline V gene sequence: CDR1 SQVTM, CDR2 ANQGSEA. This CDR3 spans 12 amino acids. CDR3 amino acids: CSTGQFGYGYTF. DNA of the CDR3: TGCAGCACAGGACAGTTCGGCTATGGCTACACCTTC.

V is TRBV7-2 and J is TRBJ2-5, with D uncertain. CDR3 size: 15 residues. Germline CDR1 reads SGHTA; CDR2 reads FQGNSA. Trimming took 1 base from V and 0 from J, leaving 9 bases between them. The CDR3, as DNA: TGTGCCAGCAGCTTAGGCGCGCACTACCAAGAGACCCAGTACTTC. Its translation: CASSLGAHYQETQYF.

The count of this clone is one. This rearrangement joins TRBV9 to TRBJ2-7; 9 nucleotides agree with TRBD1. The germline CDR1 and CDR2 sequences are SGDLS and YYNGEE. Unmatched junction bases numbered 6, after V lost 4 bases and J lost 4 bases. The CDR3 has 14 residues. The CDR3 is CASSPGQGIYEQYF. The DNA for the CDR3 is TGTGCCAGCAGCCCGGGACAGGGTATATACGAGCAGTACTTC.

The genes are TRBV7-2 and TRBJ2-1; tentatively, D is TRBD2 (5 bases). Germline CDR1 is SGHTA and CDR2 is FQGNSA. CDR3 length: 13 amino acids. Trimming left V 0 bases short and J 9 bases short, with 9 bases between. The CDR3, as DNA: TGTGCCAGCAGCTTAGCGGGGAGCGTTGAGCAGTTCTTC. Its translation: CASSLAGSVEQFF.

The chain recombines TRBV5-1 with TRBJ2-3, with 9 bases matching TRBD2. Trimming at V came to 2 bases and at J to 3 bases, leaving 10 bases not matched to a gene. This CDR3 is 17 amino acids long. Germline-derived CDR1 and CDR2 are SGHRS and YFSETQ. In DNA form, the CDR3 reads TGCGCCAGCAGCTTAAGTGTAAGCGGGGGGTCAACAGATACGCAGTATTTT. Its translation: CASSLSVSGGSTDTQYF.

The rearrangement links TRBV18 to TRBJ2-2, with TRBD2 matching 7 bases. Germline V gene data show CDR1 as KGHSH and CDR2 as LQKENI. This CDR3 comprises 15 residues. The V segment lost 3 bases and the J segment 1 base; nucleotides outside the gene matches: 2. For the CDR3, the DNA is TGTGCCAGCTCACCGGGACTACAGAACACCGGGGAGCTGTTTTTT. The encoded protein is CASSPGLQNTGELFF.

Concerning this clone itself: An end of the junction does not agree with germline; a read error may underlie this. This chain joins TRBV7-7 and TRBJ2-4, with 11 bases matching TRBD2. The CDR3 contains 21 residues. The V gene's germline CDR1 is SSHAT and CDR2 FNYEAQ (reference sequence). The CDR3 region is CASSAFRGVTSGMSAKNIQYF. In DNA form, the CDR3 reads TGTGCTAGCAGCGCATTCCGTGGGGTGACTAGCGGGATGTCGGCCAAAAACATTCAGTACTTC. The full variable domain, its missing parts supplied by reference TRBV7-7 and TRBJ2-4, is GAGVSQSPRYKVTKRGQDVTLRCDPISSHATLYWYQQALGQGPEFLTYFNYEAQPDKSGLPSDRFSAERPEGSISTLTIQRTEQRDSAMYRCASSAFRGVTSGMSAKNIQYFGAGTRLSVL.

The V call is TRBV18, the J call TRBJ1-1; D is unresolved. CDR3 length: 14 residues. Trimming took 5 bases from V and 0 from J, leaving 10 bases between them. In germline, CDR1 is KGHSH, CDR2 LQKENI. The CDR3 DNA reads as TGTGCCAGCTCAGCTCGCAGGTTGAACACTGAAGCTTTCTTT. Its translation: CASSARRLNTEAFF.

The chain employs TRBV29-1 and TRBJ2-7; 9 nucleotides align to TRBD1. Germline V gene sequence: CDR1 SQVTM, CDR2 ANQGSEA. V gave up 4 bases and J gave up 4 bases; unmatched junction bases: 14. This CDR3 is 16 amino acids long. The CDR3 reads CSVALVGTGLSYEQYF. CDR3 coding DNA: TGCAGCGTTGCTCTTGTGGGGACAGGGTTATCTTACGAGCAGTACTTC.

The chain joins TRBV5-6 to TRBJ1-5, with 7 bases lining up with TRBD1. With 2 bases clipped from V and 4 bases from J, the junction kept 6 bases outside the gene matches. Germline CDR1 SGHDT, CDR2 YYEEEE. The CDR3 is made up of 15 amino acids. CDR3 loop: CASSFNQGQNQPQHF. CDR3 DNA: TGTGCCAGCAGCTTTAACCAGGGACAGAATCAGCCCCAGCATTTT.

The genes are TRBV11-2 and TRBJ2-7; 9 bases are a match to TRBD2. V dropped 7 bases and J dropped 1; count of bases not matched to a gene: 14. Germline V gene data show CDR1 as SGHAT and CDR2 as FQNNGV. CDR3 size: 17 residues. CDR3 nucleotide sequence: TGTGCCAGCACCTCACCTACCGGGACTAGCAAATCCTACGAGCAGTACTTC. This encodes CASTSPTGTSKSYEQYF.

The chain joins TRBV9 to TRBJ2-1; no reliable D call. The CDR3 is made up of 14 amino acids. Trimming left V 1 base short and J 7 bases short, with 12 bases between. Per germline, CDR1 SGDLS and CDR2 YYNGEE. The CDR3 DNA sequence: TGTGCCAGCAGCGTACAGGACCGCCTTAATGAGCAGTTCTTC. Its protein product is CASSVQDRLNEQFF.

This clone has only one observation. V is TRBV7-8 and J is TRBJ2-1; 11 bases are shared with TRBD2. The CDR3 runs 15 residues. Germline V gene lookup returns CDR1 SGHVS and CDR2 FQNEAQ. V gave up 2 bases and J gave up 6 bases; unmatched junction bases: 3. The CDR3 here is CASSLIAGGGNEQFF. The CDR3 region has the DNA TGTGCCAGCAGCTTAATAGCGGGGGGGGGCAATGAGCAGTTCTTC.